This T cell receptor (beta chain) is drawn from a study of T-cell reconstitution after alpha-beta-depleted transplantation in children. A TCRbeta library incorporating unique molecular identifiers was prepared. One entry per CDR3 protein, called by TCRdb with MiXCR from the PCR reads. This sample yields a few hundred thousand distinct CDR3 sequences, of which 10% are seen a single time; roughly 2.5% belongs to the top ten. This clonotype occurred many times. This CDR3 region has 12 residues. V lost 5 bases to trimming and J lost 2 bases, with 6 bases between them. Germline assignment: CDR1 SGHRS and CDR2 YFSETQ.

The starting material was PBMCs from the stem cell graft donor, obtained from the stem cell graft. The J gene is TRBJ2-3, the V gene TRBV5-1, with D unresolved. This receptor was identified in a human donor who donated a stem cell graft to a child with acute lymphoblastic leukemia. DNA for the CDR3: TGCGCCAGCAGACCAAACACAGATACGCAGTATTTT. It is translated as CASRPNTDTQYF.